Listed here is a single TCR beta chain. The age range of participants was about 18 to 89 years, with residence in more than 20 US areas. Participants were placed into cohorts based on the clinical history they reported. Cohort 3 donors counted as recovered after two negative PCRs, clearance, or resolved symptoms. This sample was taken from a study of blood T cell repertoires in COVID-19. Study as a whole: Specimens from acute and convalescent COVID-19 originated in the United States, Italy and Spain.

Between the trimmed V and J ends, which lost 6 bases and 1 base, there was a span of 10 bases. Germline lookup yields CDR1 MNHEY and CDR2 SVGAGI. CDR3 length: 14 amino acids. Sequenced by immunoSEQ multiplex PCR; TCRdb stores in-frame clones only, minus some. This sample has 300,000 to 450,000 clones, with more than 75% found just once. The sequenced material came from PBMCs or T cells enriched from blood (not recorded which). This rearrangement joins TRBV6-5 to TRBJ1-5, with a tentative D call TRBD1 (5 bases). The TCR was taken from a young man who had recovered from COVID-19. The CDR3 sequence is CASSSTVSNQPQHF. DNA of the CDR3: TGTGCCAGCAGCTCGACAGTGAGCAATCAGCCCCAGCATTTT.